What follows are 23 T cell receptor beta chains derived from one specimen sequenced in a study of blood T cell repertoires in COVID-19. The table came from immunoSEQ multiplex PCR; TCRdb's copy has only in-frame clones and leaves some out. This repertoire shows about 190,000 clones, roughly 84% found once; its top ten account for approximately 3%. The sequenced sample consisted of PBMCs or T cells enriched from blood (not recorded which). These receptors were taken from a woman aged 25 to 39 who had recovered from COVID-19.

The chain recombines TRBV21-1 with TRBJ2-3; the table's TRBD2 call for D was not verified on the DNA. TRBV21-1 is a pseudogene locus. This CDR3 is 17 amino acids long. CDR3 amino acids: CASSKGKGGLVVDTQYF. CDR3 nucleotide sequence: TGTGCCAGCAGCAAAGGAAAGGGGGGGCTAGTTGTAGATACGCAGTATTTT.

This chain connects TRBV14 to TRBJ2-4, with 9 bases matching TRBD2. V lost 1 base, J lost 13 bases, and 11 bases stayed unmatched. Germline loops: CDR1 SGHDN, CDR2 FVKESK. The CDR3 covers 15 residues. The CDR3, as DNA: TGTGCCAGCAGCCAAGTTGGGACTAGCCTAGGAACACAGTACTTC. It encodes CASSQVGTSLGTQYF.

This chain connects TRBV23-1 to TRBJ1-1; TRBD1 agrees at 8 bases. TRBV23-1 has ORF status, its function being uncertain. This CDR3 comprises 12 residues. With V trimmed by 6 bases and J by 4 bases, 1 base remained unmatched. The CDR3 sequence: CASSTGGTEAFF. Written as DNA, the CDR3 is TGCGCCAGCAGCACAGGGGGCACTGAAGCTTTCTTT.

The rearrangement uses TRBV7-8 and TRBJ2-7, with unresolved D. Germline values: CDR1 SGHVS, CDR2 FQNEAQ. Trimming stripped 1 base from V and 6 bases from J, with 4 bases between. The CDR3 loop spans 11 amino acids. The CDR3 protein is CASSLDFEQYV. CDR3 bases: TGTGCCAGCAGCTTAGACTTCGAGCAGTACGTC.

The chain joins TRBV19 to TRBJ1-5; TRBD1 aligns across 7 bases. With V trimmed by 6 bases and J by 0 bases, 5 bases remained unmatched. The CDR3 covers 15 residues. Germline CDR1 and CDR2: LNHDA and SQIVND (reference sequence). The CDR3, as DNA: TGTGCCAGTAGCCGACAGGGCCTTAGCAATCAGCCCCAGCATTTT. It is translated as CASSRQGLSNQPQHF. The complete variable domain, with remaining parts taken from reference TRBV19 and TRBJ1-5, reads DGGITQSPKYLFRKEGQNVTLSCEQNLNHDAMYWYRQDPGQGLRLIYYSQIVNDFQKGDIAEGYSVSREKKESFPLTVTSAQKNPTAFYLCASSRQGLSNQPQHFGDGTRLSIL.

This clone occurred once. This rearrangement joins TRBV7-9 to TRBJ1-2; 9 nucleotides agree with TRBD1. J gave up 8 bases and V 3 bases, and 13 bases lay outside the gene matches. CDR1 is SEHNR, CDR2 FQNEAQ, per germline (reference sequence). This CDR3 has 16 residues. CDR3 amino acids: CASSFTGTGYRGGYTF. CDR3 DNA: TGTGCCAGCAGCTTCACTGGGACAGGGTACAGGGGCGGCTACACCTTC. Filled out from reference TRBV7-9 and TRBJ1-2, the complete variable domain reads DTGVSQNPRHKITKRGQNVTFRCDPISEHNRLYWYRQTLGQGPEFLTYFQNEAQLEKSRLLSDRFSAERPKGSFSTLEIQRTEQGDSAMYLCASSFTGTGYRGGYTFGSGTRLTVV.

The chain couples TRBV28 to TRBJ1-2; a weak D match, TRBD1 (6 bases). Germline lookup yields CDR1 MDHEN and CDR2 SYDVKM. Trimming pared 5 bases from V and 4 bases from J, leaving 14 bases between. The CDR3 totals 14 residues. Here the CDR3 reads CASSGARGTYGYTF. The CDR3 region has the DNA TGTGCCAGCAGTGGGGCCAGGGGAACCTATGGCTACACCTTC.

The V call is TRBV3-1 (or the pseudogene TRBV3-2), the J call TRBJ1-2; 8 bases map to TRBD1. Losses at the gene ends were 4 bases for V and 3 bases for J; bases not matched to a gene: 22. CDR1 LGHDT and CDR2 YNNKEL come from the germline V gene (reference sequence). The CDR3 runs to 20 residues. The CDR3 DNA is TGTGCCAGCAGCCCCCTCGTTCTCGGGACAGGAATCACTAGGGACTATGGCTACACCTTC. Protein sequence: CASSPLVLGTGITRDYGYTF.

V usage is TRBV3-1 (or the pseudogene TRBV3-2) and J usage is TRBJ1-1; TRBD1 matches 10 bases. Germline assignment: CDR1 LGHDT and CDR2 YNNKEL (reference sequence). The J segment lost 8 bases and the V segment lost 3 bases, leaving 0 bases of the junction unmatched. The length of the CDR3 is 12 residues. As DNA, the CDR3 is TGTGCCAGCAGCCAGGACAGGGGGGAAGCTTTCTTT. It translates to CASSQDRGEAFF.

The V gene is TRBV7-3, the J gene TRBJ2-5; TRBD2 aligns across 7 bases. Germline CDR1 is SGHTA and CDR2 is FQGTGA. The CDR3 is made up of 15 amino acids. J gave up 4 bases and V 1 base, and 6 bases lay outside the gene matches. CDR3 sequence (DNA): TGTGCCAGCAGCTTAAGTCCCGGGGGGTCAGAGACCCAGTACTTC. Its protein product is CASSLSPGGSETQYF.

V usage is TRBV19 and J usage is TRBJ2-1; possible D gene TRBD2, 6 bases. With 7 bases removed from V and 2 bases from J, the gap between germline ends came to 24 bases. Germline V gene sequence: CDR1 LNHDA, CDR2 SQIVND (reference sequence). The CDR3 is 18 amino acids. The CDR3 loop is CASTYDTTGTPAYNEQFF. DNA for the CDR3: TGTGCCAGTACCTACGATACGACCGGGACTCCCGCCTACAATGAGCAGTTCTTC.

V and J are TRBV7-8 and TRBJ2-1; D is uncertain. Trimming pared 4 bases from V and 8 bases from J, leaving 18 bases between. The germline CDR1 and CDR2 sequences are SGHVS and FQNEAQ. CDR3 length: 15 residues. The CDR3 protein is CASSSQVSSVYEQFF. In DNA, the CDR3 is TGTGCCAGCAGCTCTCAGGTTTCGTCCGTCTATGAGCAGTTCTTC. The full variable domain, completed using reference TRBV7-8 and TRBJ2-1, is GAGVSQSPRYKVAKRGQDVALRCDPISGHVSLFWYQQALGQGPEFLTYFQNEAQLDKSGLPSDRFFAERPEGSVSTLKIQRTQQEDSAVYLCASSSQVSSVYEQFFGPGTRLTVL.

The gene calls are TRBV7-9 and TRBJ2-7; D perhaps matches TRBD2 (5 bases). This CDR3 is built from 16 residues. The V gene's germline CDR1 is SEHNR and CDR2 FQNEAQ (reference sequence). Trimming left V 5 bases short and J 3 bases short, with 20 bases between. The CDR3 DNA is TGTGCCAGCAGCCCCTGGGCAGCGGAATTATTCTACGAGCAGTACTTC. Amino acid sequence: CASSPWAAELFYEQYF.

The sample holds one count of this clone. The chain combines TRBV11-3 with TRBJ2-1; TRBD1 might be the D (7 bases). The CDR3 loop spans 18 amino acids. Per germline, CDR1 SGHNT and CDR2 YENEEA. Trimming took 3 bases from V and 2 from J, leaving 20 bases between them. The CDR3 DNA sequence: TGTGCCAGCAGCTTGGGACAGCTCCCGGGACTTACCTACAATGAGCAGTTCTTC. Its translation is CASSLGQLPGLTYNEQFF.

The rearrangement joins TRBV3-1 (or the pseudogene TRBV3-2) to TRBJ2-5; 8 nucleotides align to TRBD2. V gave up 7 bases and J gave up 3 bases; unmatched junction bases: 4. The germline V gene encodes CDR1 LGHDT and CDR2 YNNKEL (reference sequence). The CDR3 extends over 13 amino acids. This chain's CDR3 is CASTFSGEETQYF. Written as DNA, the CDR3 is TGTGCCAGCACCTTTAGCGGGGAAGAGACCCAGTACTTC.

This clone has only a few counts. The chain combines TRBV5-4 with TRBJ2-7; D is perhaps TRBD1 (5 bases). Germline values: CDR1 SGHNT, CDR2 YYREEE (reference sequence). Trimming removed 1 base from V and 6 bases from J, with 8 bases in between. CDR3 length: 12 residues. The CDR3 sequence: CASSLQGVEQYF. In nucleotides, the CDR3 is TGTGCCAGCAGCTTGCAGGGTGTCGAGCAGTACTTC.

The J gene is TRBJ2-5, the V gene TRBV6-5, with 7 positions matching TRBD1. The CDR3 extends over 13 amino acids. Trimming at V came to 5 bases and at J to 5 bases, leaving 5 bases not matched to a gene. Germline CDR1 reads MNHEY; CDR2 reads SVGAGI. In nucleotides, the CDR3 is TGTGCCAGCAGTACAGGGGAATGGGAGACCCAGTACTTC. This translates into CASSTGEWETQYF.

V gene TRBV5-1 combines with J gene TRBJ2-7; possible D gene TRBD2, 6 bases. Germline CDR1 SGHRS, CDR2 YFSETQ. The CDR3 is 16 residues long. Trimming took off 1 base at V and 0 bases at J, with 14 bases between the two ends. The CDR3: CASSLPLAPTSYEQYF. In nucleotides, the CDR3 is TGCGCCAGCAGCTTGCCGCTAGCGCCTACCTCCTACGAGCAGTACTTC. Full variable domain (remainder filled in from reference TRBV5-1 and TRBJ2-7): KAGVTQTPRYLIKTRGQQVTLSCSPISGHRSVSWYQQTPGQGLQFLFEYFSETQRNKGNFPGRFSGRQFSNSRSEMNVSTLELGDSALYLCASSLPLAPTSYEQYFGPGTRLTVT.

This chain joins TRBV5-1 and TRBJ2-1, with 8 bases aligning to TRBD2. V was clipped by 0 bases and J by 8 bases; unmatched bases: 10. Germline V CDR1 and CDR2: SGHRS, YFSETQ. The length of the CDR3 is 16 residues. The CDR3, as DNA: TGCGCCAGCAGCTTGGGATATGTCGGGAGGGGGGATGAGCAGTTCTTC. Translation gives CASSLGYVGRGDEQFF. Full variable domain (missing parts from reference TRBV5-1 and TRBJ2-1): KAGVTQTPRYLIKTRGQQVTLSCSPISGHRSVSWYQQTPGQGLQFLFEYFSETQRNKGNFPGRFSGRQFSNSRSEMNVSTLELGDSALYLCASSLGYVGRGDEQFFGPGTRLTVL.

J is TRBJ2-5 and V is TRBV5-5; 9 bases are a match to TRBD1. The CDR3 length is 15 residues. Germline CDR1 is SGHKS and CDR2 is YYEKEE (reference sequence). Losses at the gene ends were 3 bases for V and 4 bases for J; bases not matched to a gene: 7. DNA for the CDR3: TGTGCCAGCAGCTGGGGACAGGGTGGTGCAGAGACCCAGTACTTC. This gives the protein CASSWGQGGAETQYF.

This clone was observed a handful of times. The rearrangement joins TRBV19 to TRBJ2-2; possible D gene TRBD2, 8 bases. The V end lost 8 bases, the J end lost 5 bases, and 27 bases lay between the germline ends. CDR1 and CDR2 (germline): LNHDA, SQIVND (reference sequence). This CDR3 comprises 18 residues. The CDR3: CASGARGLAGTRTGELFF. Here the CDR3 DNA reads TGTGCCAGTGGCGCGAGGGGGCTAGCGGGTACCAGGACCGGGGAGCTGTTTTTT. Supplemented by reference TRBV19 and TRBJ2-2, the full variable domain reads DGGITQSPKYLFRKEGQNVTLSCEQNLNHDAMYWYRQDPGQGLRLIYYSQIVNDFQKGDIAEGYSVSREKKESFPLTVTSAQKNPTAFYLCASGARGLAGTRTGELFFGEGSRLTVL.

This clone was recorded a few times. The genes are TRBV23-1 and TRBJ2-4; D is perhaps TRBD2 (6 bases). TRBV23-1 is known as an ORF, though its function is uncertain. Trimming took 4 bases from V and 0 from J, leaving 16 bases between them. The CDR3 length is 17 residues. CDR3 coding DNA: TGCGCCAGCAGTCGCACAACTGGCGGGAAAGCCAAAAACATTCAGTACTTC. Translated: CASSRTTGGKAKNIQYF.

The V gene is TRBV27, the J gene TRBJ2-7, with 10 bases that match TRBD2. This CDR3 region has 14 residues. CDR1 MNHEY and CDR2 SMNVEV come from the germline V gene (reference sequence). V trimming: 2 bases; J trimming: 6 bases; junction bases outside the gene matches: 4. CDR3 DNA sequence: TGTGCCAGCAGTTTAGAAGCGGGAGGGCGCGAGCAGTACTTC. Encoded protein: CASSLEAGGREQYF.